Presented here are 23 T cell receptor beta chains from one specimen sequenced in a study of T cells after posttransplantation cyclophosphamide (dated by TCRdb to the mid-2010s). Libraries came from the immunoSEQ multiplex PCR assay. TCRdb's version of the immuneACCESS table is confined to in-frame rearrangements and falls short of the full clone set. An unresolved V gene accounts for under half of the shortfall where checked; the remainder is of unknown origin. With some 40,000 clones recorded, this sample contains no clone counted only once. The ten top clones hold 2% to 3% of the sample. The sequenced sample was PBMCs. The receptors derive from a man aged 45-60 years in good health, CMV-negative, and a related stem cell transplant donor.

This clone appeared many times. The rearrangement links TRBV5-1 to TRBJ2-3; 7 bases map to TRBD2. There are 16 residues in the CDR3. CDR1 and CDR2 (germline): SGHRS, YFSETQ. The V segment lost 0 bases and the J segment 1 base; nucleotides outside the gene matches: 5. CDR3 DNA sequence: TGCGCCAGCAGCTTGGATCGCGGGAGCGGCACAGATACGCAGTATTTT. Its protein is CASSLDRGSGTDTQYF.

In its sample, this clone was seen many times. The chain links TRBV18 to TRBJ1-2; D gene ambiguous. V gave up 3 bases and J gave up 7 bases, with 15 bases separating them. The germline V gene has CDR1 KGHSH and CDR2 LQKENI. This CDR3 has 14 residues. Here the CDR3 DNA reads TGTGCCAGCTCACCGGAGGTCGGGGTAGGTGGCTACACCTTC. It encodes CASSPEVGVGGYTF. The full variable domain, its missing parts supplied by reference TRBV18 and TRBJ1-2, is NAGVMQNPRHLVRRRGQEARLRCSPMKGHSHVYWYRQLPEEGLKFMVYLQKENIIDESGMPKERFSAEFPKEGPSILRIQQVVRGDSAAYFCASSPEVGVGGYTFGSGTRLTVV.

This clone occurred many times. The chain employs TRBV6-6 and TRBJ1-1; 9 nucleotides align to TRBD1. The V gene end was trimmed by 2 bases and the J gene end by 5 bases; junction bases not matched to a gene: 3. The CDR3 spans 14 residues. The germline V gene encodes CDR1 MNHNY and CDR2 SVGAGI (reference sequence). CDR3 sequence reads: CASSYGGTGTEAFF. In DNA form, the CDR3 reads TGTGCCAGCAGTTACGGCGGGACAGGGACTGAAGCTTTCTTT.

This clone has a count of ten or more. V and J are TRBV7-8 and TRBJ2-1, with 8 bases matching TRBD1. The CDR3 runs 15 residues. Trimming took 3 bases from V and 4 from J; bases not matched to a gene: 5. Germline CDR1 is SGHVS and CDR2 is FQNEAQ. The DNA for the CDR3 is TGTGCCAGCAGCTTCACCAGGGGGCGGTACAATGAGCAGTTCTTC. This gives the protein CASSFTRGRYNEQFF.

This clone was counted many times. The V call is TRBV6-4, the J call TRBJ1-2; 10 bases match TRBD1. CDR1 MRHNA and CDR2 SNTAGT come from the germline V gene. V shed 3 bases and J 5 bases; nucleotides not matched to a gene: 15. The CDR3 is 18 residues long. The CDR3 sequence: CASSESWTGGLEGYGYTF. DNA for the CDR3: TGTGCCAGCAGTGAATCTTGGACAGGGGGTTTGGAAGGGTATGGCTACACCTTC.

This clone was seen at least ten times. The rearrangement links TRBV7-9 to TRBJ1-2; 10 positions agree with TRBD1. The CDR3 loop spans 14 amino acids. Germline-derived CDR1 and CDR2 are SEHNR and FQNEAQ (reference sequence). The V segment lost 5 bases and the J segment 7 bases; nucleotides outside the gene matches: 7. The CDR3 DNA is TGTGCCAGCAGCCAGGGACAGGGGATTAGTGGCTACACCTTC. This translates into CASSQGQGISGYTF.

This clone has only a few counts. For the CDR3, the DNA is TGTGCCAGCAGGTTCGACTCCTACGAGCAGTACTTC. Its translation: CASRFDSYEQYF. The rearrangement uses TRBV2 and TRBJ2-5; D is undetermined. The DNA end lines up better with TRBJ2-7; the J call may be wrong. Germline CDR1 is SNHLY and CDR2 is FYNNEI. This CDR3 contains 12 residues.

This clone was observed a handful of times. The chain employs TRBV28 and TRBJ1-2; unclear D gene. With 7 bases removed from V and 5 bases from J, the gap between germline ends came to 11 bases. Per germline, CDR1 MDHEN and CDR2 SYDVKM. The CDR3 consists of 12 residues. The CDR3 bases are TGTGCCAGCACCCCGGGGTTGTATGGCTACACCTTC. Protein: CASTPGLYGYTF.

This clone was observed many times. The chain recombines TRBV19 with TRBJ2-1; tentative D call: TRBD1 (5 bases). CDR3 length: 15 amino acids. V gave up 3 bases and J gave up 5 bases, with 14 bases separating them. CDR1 and CDR2 from the germline V gene are LNHDA and SQIVND (reference sequence). In nucleotides, the CDR3 is TGTGCCAGTAGTATCTCCGGCCAGGGTGACAATGAGCAGTTCTTC. This codes for CASSISGQGDNEQFF.

This clone was counted many times. The rearrangement uses TRBV5-6 and TRBJ2-7; the match to TRBD1 covers 7 bases. CDR3 size: 14 residues. Germline values: CDR1 SGHDT, CDR2 YYEEEE. Losses at the gene ends were 4 bases for V and 0 bases for J; bases not matched to a gene: 4. The CDR3 DNA is TGTGCCAGCAGCCTCCGACAGGGCTCCTACGAGCAGTACTTC. Translation gives CASSLRQGSYEQYF.

This clone was seen repeatedly, ten times or more. This chain connects TRBV5-6 to TRBJ1-1; D call uncertain. The CDR3 has 13 residues. Germline V lookup: CDR1 SGHDT, CDR2 YYEEEE. The V gene lost 0 bases and the J gene lost 5 bases, with 8 bases spanning the gap. The CDR3 spells CASSLGARTEAFF. CDR3 sequence (DNA): TGTGCCAGCAGCTTGGGGGCCCGGACTGAAGCTTTCTTT.

This clone has only a few counts. The V gene is TRBV7-3, the J gene TRBJ2-5; D not resolved. Trimming cost V 3 bases and J 5 bases, with 10 bases left between them. CDR1 is SGHTA, CDR2 FQGTGA, per germline. This CDR3 has 13 amino acids. CDR3 sequence: CASSFSLRETQYF. The CDR3 DNA reads TGTGCCAGCAGCTTCTCCCTGAGGGAGACCCAGTACTTC.

This clone was detected many times. This rearrangement joins TRBV10-3 to TRBJ2-7, with TRBD1 matching over 9 bases. This CDR3 is 13 amino acids long. CDR1 and CDR2 (germline): ENHRY, SYGVKD. With V trimmed by 2 bases and J by 7 bases, 3 bases remained unmatched. The chain's CDR3 is CAISETGGGEQYF. The CDR3, as DNA: TGTGCCATCAGTGAGACAGGGGGCGGGGAGCAGTACTTC.

The chain is built from TRBV7-6 and TRBJ2-7; the D gene is possibly TRBD1 (6 bases). The V end lost 2 bases, the J end lost 2 bases, and 13 bases lay between the germline ends. Germline CDR1 and CDR2: SGHVS and FNYEAQ. The CDR3 spans 15 residues. CDR3 amino acids: CASSLTGFSTYEQYF. In DNA form, the CDR3 reads TGTGCCAGCAGCTTAACAGGGTTTTCCACCTACGAGCAGTACTTC.

This clone has at least ten counts. The genes are TRBV7-6 and TRBJ1-4, with D possibly matching TRBD1 (5 bases). Germline lookup yields CDR1 SGHVS and CDR2 FNYEAQ. Trimming pared 5 bases from V and 3 bases from J, leaving 13 bases between. The CDR3 runs 15 residues. The CDR3 nucleotides read TGTGCCAGCAGCCCGCAGGGTTCACCTAATGAAAAACTGTTTTTT. It is translated as CASSPQGSPNEKLFF.

The genes are TRBV7-9 and TRBJ1-2; D ambiguous. The CDR3 runs to 15 residues. Looked up from germline, CDR1 is SEHNR and CDR2 is FQNEAQ (reference sequence). V lost 1 base and J lost 6, with 15 bases in between. The CDR3 here is CASSLGATTENGYTF. Written as DNA, the CDR3 is TGTGCCAGCAGCTTAGGGGCCACGACGGAAAATGGCTACACCTTC.

V usage is TRBV19 and J usage is TRBJ1-6, with 7 bases aligning to TRBD1. The V segment lost 4 bases and the J segment 10 bases; nucleotides outside the gene matches: 10. The CDR3 spans 15 residues. The germline CDR1 and CDR2 sequences are LNHDA and SQIVND (reference sequence). The CDR3 protein is CASSTSGTAISPLHF. CDR3 coding DNA: TGTGCCAGTAGTACCTCCGGGACAGCTATCTCACCCCTCCACTTT.

This clone was observed many times. The chain recombines TRBV6-5 with TRBJ2-2; 8 bases fit TRBD1. Trimming removed 2 bases from V and 5 bases from J; junction bases left unmatched: 7. Germline CDR1 MNHEY, CDR2 SVGAGI. CDR3 length: 16 amino acids. For the CDR3, the DNA is TGTGCCAGCAGTTACCAGGGGGCGGTGGGAACCGGGGAGCTGTTTTTT. This encodes CASSYQGAVGTGELFF.

There are many counts of this clone. The genes are TRBV5-8 and TRBJ1-6; TRBD1 might be the D (6 bases). V lost 5 bases, J lost 0 bases, and 12 bases lay in between. Germline CDR1 and CDR2: SGHTS and YDEGEE. This CDR3 contains 16 residues. The CDR3 coding sequence is TGTGCCAGCAGTCTAGGGGGAAGCTCCTATAATTCACCCCTCCACTTT. Its translation is CASSLGGSSYNSPLHF.

This clone was seen repeatedly, ten times or more. The chain uses TRBV9 and TRBJ2-7; TRBD1 is a possible D gene (6 bases). Trimming cost V 5 bases and J 2 bases, with 14 bases left between them. Germline V lookup: CDR1 SGDLS, CDR2 YYNGEE. The CDR3 totals 14 residues. The CDR3 bases are TGTGCCAGCAGTCCTCTCGGGACAACCTACGAGCAGTACTTC. Translating it yields CASSPLGTTYEQYF. Complete variable domain (other parts from reference TRBV9 and TRBJ2-7): DSGVTQTPKHLITATGQRVTLRCSPRSGDLSVYWYQQSLDQGLQFLIQYYNGEERAKGNILERFSAQQFPDLHSELNLSSLELGDSALYFCASSPLGTTYEQYFGPGTRLTVT.

The gene calls are TRBV18 and TRBJ1-6; weak D call: TRBD1 (5 bases). Germline V gene sequence: CDR1 KGHSH, CDR2 LQKENI. The V and J ends lost 5 bases and 7 bases respectively, with 12 bases between them. CDR3 size: 14 residues. DNA for the CDR3: TGTGCCAGCTCAAACGCGGGGGAGAATTCACCCCTCCACTTT. The encoded protein is CASSNAGENSPLHF.

This clone has ten or more counts. The gene calls are TRBV19 and TRBJ2-3; D unclear. The CDR3 consists of 13 residues. Germline CDR1 LNHDA, CDR2 SQIVND (reference sequence). Trimming shortened V by 4 bases and J by 1 base, and 6 bases separated the two germline ends. CDR3 residues: CASSNFGTDTQYF. CDR3 DNA sequence: TGTGCCAGTAGTAACTTCGGCACAGATACGCAGTATTTT.

In its sample, this clone was seen many times. The V and J genes are TRBV15 and TRBJ2-6; D is ambiguous. Germline V gene sequence: CDR1 LNHNV, CDR2 YYDKDF (reference sequence). Between the trimmed V and J ends, which lost 4 bases and 0 bases, there was a span of 7 bases. The CDR3 totals 15 residues. In nucleotides, the CDR3 is TGTGCCACCAGCACTCCGAGCTCTGGGGCCAACGTCCTGACTTTC. It is translated as CATSTPSSGANVLTF.